The 22 T cell receptor beta chains below were found in one sample sequenced in a study of identical twins. TCRdb re-derived calls from the 5' RACE reads in MiXCR, one entry per CDR3 protein. Altogether roughly 700,000 distinct CDR3 sequences are present, 8.5% to 9% being singletons, with the ten largest covering roughly 0.97%. The data also belong to a second study, concerning yellow fever vaccine responses in identical twins.

The specimen was PBMCs. Receptors originate from a woman between 18 and 29 years old in good health.

The chain links TRBV12-3 or TRBV12-4 to TRBJ2-5; 10 nucleotides agree with TRBD1. V trimming: 3 bases; J trimming: 3 bases; junction bases outside the gene matches: 7. The CDR3 extends over 16 amino acids. The CDR3 nucleotides read TGTGCCAGCAGTTTTATAGGACAGGGGGTGGAAGAGACCCAGTACTTC. Translation gives CASSFIGQGVEETQYF.

This chain connects TRBV3-1 to TRBJ2-3; TRBD1 matches at 9 bases. CDR1 LGHDT and CDR2 YNNKEL come from the germline V gene (reference sequence). The junction had 9 bases not matched to a gene; V was cut back by 0 bases and J by 5 bases. The CDR3 is 17 amino acids. Here the CDR3 reads CASSQEGTGILGDTQYF. DNA for the CDR3: TGTGCCAGCAGCCAAGAAGGGACAGGGATTTTAGGAGATACGCAGTATTTT.

This clonotype was recorded a few times. V and J are TRBV27 and TRBJ2-3; 11 bases line up with TRBD2. Unmatched junction bases numbered 12, after V lost 6 bases and J lost 4 bases. CDR3 size: 17 residues. The germline CDR1 and CDR2 sequences are MNHEY and SMNVEV (reference sequence). Here the CDR3 reads CASSPRGLAGSPDTQYF. CDR3 DNA sequence: TGTGCCAGCAGCCCCCGCGGACTAGCGGGCTCCCCAGATACGCAGTATTTT.

This clonotype has ten or more counts. V is TRBV18 and J is TRBJ2-1, with 8 bases identical to TRBD2. The J segment lost 9 bases and the V segment lost 1 base, leaving 11 bases of the junction unmatched. In germline, CDR1 is KGHSH, CDR2 LQKENI. There are 16 residues in the CDR3. The CDR3 region is CASSPLTGGPGGEQFF. For the CDR3, the DNA is TGTGCCAGCTCACCACTGACGGGAGGGCCTGGAGGTGAGCAGTTCTTC. The complete variable domain, with remaining parts taken from reference TRBV18 and TRBJ2-1, reads NAGVMQNPRHLVRRRGQEARLRCSPMKGHSHVYWYRQLPEEGLKFMVYLQKENIIDESGMPKERFSAEFPKEGPSILRIQQVVRGDSAAYFCASSPLTGGPGGEQFFGPGTRLTVL.

CDR3 protein: CASVDSRTSYEQYF. The CDR3 region has the DNA TGTGCCAGCGTCGACAGTCGAACCTCCTACGAGCAGTACTTC. The chain uses TRBV7-8 and TRBJ2-7; TRBD1 is a possible D gene (5 bases). The germline V and J ends were trimmed by 8 bases and 0 bases, with 14 bases remaining between them. This CDR3 is 14 amino acids long. Germline V gene lookup returns CDR1 SGHVS and CDR2 FQNEAQ. Variable domain in full (rest from reference TRBV7-8 and TRBJ2-7): GAGVSQSPRYKVAKRGQDVALRCDPISGHVSLFWYQQALGQGPEFLTYFQNEAQLDKSGLPSDRFFAERPEGSVSTLKIQRTQQEDSAVYLCASVDSRTSYEQYFGPGTRLTVT.

This chain joins TRBV20-1 and TRBJ2-5, with 8 positions matching TRBD2. With V trimmed by 1 base and J by 3 bases, 10 bases remained unmatched. Germline assignment: CDR1 DFQATT and CDR2 SNEGSKA (reference sequence). The CDR3 has 16 amino acids. The CDR3 DNA reads TGCAGTGCTAGAGGGACCGCGGGGGGTAGTAAAGAGACCCAGTACTTC. Translating gives CSARGTAGGSKETQYF.

This clonotype turned up a few times. The rearrangement joins TRBV5-1 to TRBJ2-3; 12 bases agree with TRBD2. Germline trimming cut 4 bases from V and 6 bases from J; bases unmatched to any gene: 9. The CDR3 is made up of 16 amino acids. Germline assignment: CDR1 SGHRS and CDR2 YFSETQ. The CDR3 protein is CASSDLAGGPSDTQYF. In DNA, the CDR3 is TGCGCCAGCAGCGACCTAGCGGGAGGGCCCTCGGATACGCAGTATTTT.

This clonotype turned up a few times. The chain has TRBV2 and TRBJ2-1; D is unresolved. The germline V gene encodes CDR1 SNHLY and CDR2 FYNNEI. The CDR3 totals 12 residues. The V and J ends lost 6 bases and 5 bases respectively, with 8 bases between them. The CDR3 DNA reads TGTGCCAGCAGGGACGTTAACAATGAGCAGTTCTTC. Amino acids: CASRDVNNEQFF.

This clonotype occurred a few times. The rearrangement joins TRBV15 to TRBJ1-1; the D is unclear. This CDR3 spans 13 amino acids. Germline assignment: CDR1 LNHNV and CDR2 YYDKDF (reference sequence). V dropped 5 bases and J dropped 0 bases, with 7 bases sitting between them. The CDR3 spells CATSVEMNTEAFF. As DNA, the CDR3 is TGTGCCACCAGCGTCGAAATGAACACTGAAGCTTTCTTT.

Only a few counts were recorded for this clonotype. The chain recombines TRBV6-1 with TRBJ2-5; D not certain. Trimming shortened V by 7 bases and J by 4 bases, and 7 bases separated the two germline ends. Germline V gene lookup returns CDR1 MNHNS and CDR2 SASEGT. The length of the CDR3 is 11 residues. CDR3 nucleotide sequence: TGTGCCAGCATGAGATTAGAGACCCAGTACTTC. It specifies CASMRLETQYF.

To note about this clonotype: The germline gene is not matched at one end of the junction; a read error may be the cause. The rearrangement joins TRBV7-2 to TRBJ2-1, with TRBD1 as a possible D gene (6 bases). The CDR3 is 13 amino acids. Germline assignment: CDR1 SGHTA and CDR2 FQGNSA. CDR3 coding DNA: TGTGCCAGCAGCTCGGACAGTTACAATGAGCAGCTCTTC. Its protein is CASSSDSYNEQLF. Variable domain in full (rest from reference TRBV7-2 and TRBJ2-1): GAGVSQSPSNKVTEKGKDVELRCDPISGHTALYWYRQSLGQGLEFLIYFQGNSAPDKSGLPSDRFSAERTGGSVSTLTIQRTQQEDSAVYLCASSSDSYNEQLFGPGTRLTVL.

This clonotype was counted between two and nine times. The chain carries TRBV5-5 and TRBJ2-6; D might be TRBD2 (5 bases). Trimming left V 4 bases short and J 1 base short, with 15 bases between. CDR3 size: 17 residues. Germline-derived CDR1 and CDR2 are SGHKS and YYEKEE (reference sequence). CDR3 in DNA: TGTGCCAGCAGCCCCCGGAGGCCGCCTTCTGGGGCCAACGTCCTGACTTTC. Residues: CASSPRRPPSGANVLTF.

This chain joins TRBV9 and TRBJ2-7; maybe TRBD1 (6 bases). V gave up 3 bases and J gave up 0 bases, with 13 bases separating them. This CDR3 region has 15 residues. Germline V gives CDR1 SGDLS, CDR2 YYNGEE. The CDR3 loop is CASSADRSFSYEQYF. In nucleotides, the CDR3 is TGTGCCAGCAGCGCTGACAGGTCATTCTCCTACGAGCAGTACTTC.

V is TRBV6-2 or TRBV6-3 and J is TRBJ2-3; maybe TRBD1 (6 bases). The CDR3 consists of 15 residues. V lost 0 bases to trimming and J lost 3 bases, with 10 bases between them. Germline values: CDR1 MNHEY, CDR2 SVGEGT. The DNA of the CDR3 is TGTGCCAGCAGTTACTCCAGGGGCGATACAGATACGCAGTATTTT. Encoded protein: CASSYSRGDTDTQYF.

The sample holds a few counts of this clonotype. CDR3: CSVARAGGQYNEQFF. The CDR3 region has the DNA TGCAGCGTTGCAAGAGCGGGAGGGCAATACAATGAGCAGTTCTTC. The chain couples TRBV29-1 to TRBJ2-1; 10 nucleotides align to TRBD2. Trimming cost V 4 bases and J 4 bases; bases outside gene matches: 7. Per the germline V gene, CDR1 is SQVTM and CDR2 is ANQGSEA. The length of the CDR3 is 15 residues.

This clonotype has only a few counts. J is TRBJ2-1 and V is TRBV5-4, with 11 bases that match TRBD2. The CDR3 length is 19 residues. The germline V gene has CDR1 SGHNT and CDR2 YYREEE (reference sequence). Trimming removed 0 bases from V and 3 bases from J; junction bases left unmatched: 11. DNA of the CDR3: TGTGCCAGCAGCTTGGTGTTCCTAGCGGGGGGCTCGCACTACAATGAGCAGTTCTTC. This gives the protein CASSLVFLAGGSHYNEQFF. Variable domain in full (rest from reference TRBV5-4 and TRBJ2-1): ETGVTQSPTHLIKTRGQQVTLRCSSQSGHNTVSWYQQALGQGPQFIFQYYREEENGRGNFPPRFSGLQFPNYSSELNVNALELDDSALYLCASSLVFLAGGSHYNEQFFGPGTRLTVL.

This clonotype was counted ten times or more. The chain carries TRBV7-2 and TRBJ2-5; TRBD2 is a possible D gene (6 bases). Germline-derived CDR1 and CDR2 are SGHTA and FQGNSA. This CDR3 has 15 residues. Trimming cost V 0 bases and J 2 bases, with 10 bases left between them. The CDR3 here is CASSLARLDQETQYF. CDR3 sequence (DNA): TGTGCCAGCAGCTTAGCGAGACTAGATCAAGAGACCCAGTACTTC. Filled out from reference TRBV7-2 and TRBJ2-5, the complete variable domain reads GAGVSQSPSNKVTEKGKDVELRCDPISGHTALYWYRQSLGQGLEFLIYFQGNSAPDKSGLPSDRFSAERTGGSVSTLTIQRTQQEDSAVYLCASSLARLDQETQYFGPGTRLLVL.

This clonotype was found a few times. This rearrangement joins TRBV6-5 to TRBJ2-3, with unresolved D. V lost 0 bases and J lost 2, with 9 bases in between. The germline CDR1 and CDR2 sequences are MNHEY and SVGAGI. The CDR3 length is 15 residues. The CDR3 protein is CASSYSPTFTDTQYF. In nucleotides, the CDR3 is TGTGCCAGCAGTTACTCTCCCACCTTCACAGATACGCAGTATTTT.

This clonotype came up a few times. The chain is built from TRBV3-1 and TRBJ2-1; D gene ambiguous. Per germline, CDR1 LGHDT and CDR2 YNNKEL (reference sequence). The V gene lost 3 bases and the J gene lost 6 bases, with 12 bases spanning the gap. This CDR3 spans 14 amino acids. The DNA for the CDR3 is TGTGCCAGCAGCCACAGAGACCTTACCAATGAGCAGTTCTTC. This gives the protein CASSHRDLTNEQFF.

This chain uses TRBV19 with TRBJ2-7; 7 bases align to TRBD1. There are 14 residues in the CDR3. CDR1 LNHDA and CDR2 SQIVND come from the germline V gene (reference sequence). The trim removed 5 bases at V and 3 bases at J, leaving 7 bases unmatched. CDR3 DNA: TGTGCCAGTAGTGTTCGGGACAGATACTACGAGCAGTACTTC. It codes for CASSVRDRYYEQYF. The full variable domain, rest sourced from reference TRBV19 and TRBJ2-7, is DGGITQSPKYLFRKEGQNVTLSCEQNLNHDAMYWYRQDPGQGLRLIYYSQIVNDFQKGDIAEGYSVSREKKESFPLTVTSAQKNPTAFYLCASSVRDRYYEQYFGPGTRLTVT.

The rearrangement uses TRBV2 and TRBJ2-7, with D tentatively TRBD2 (6 bases). This CDR3 spans 15 amino acids. With 3 bases removed from V and 6 bases from J, the gap between germline ends came to 18 bases. The germline gives CDR1 SNHLY, CDR2 FYNNEI. As DNA, the CDR3 is TGTGCCAGCAGTGAGCAGACGATAGGAGGGGCCGAGCAGTACTTC. Translation: CASSEQTIGGAEQYF.

This clonotype was detected ten times or more. The V and J genes are TRBV3-1 and TRBJ2-3; the D gene is possibly TRBD2 (6 bases). The CDR3 sequence is 14 residues long. Looked up from germline, CDR1 is LGHDT and CDR2 is YNNKEL (reference sequence). Trimming took off 3 bases at V and 5 bases at J, with 12 bases between the two ends. Here the CDR3 DNA reads TGTGCCAGCAGCCAGACGGGAGTTATAGATACGCAGTATTTT. Its protein is CASSQTGVIDTQYF.